A single sample is the source of the 11 T cell receptor beta chains below, sequenced in a study of cytomegalovirus exposure and HLA in healthy donors. The method was immunoSEQ multiplex PCR; TCRdb's version includes in-frame clones alone and lacks a portion of them. The repertoire has roughly 65,000 clones, about 90% of them found once; the top ten carry just over 3%. Source material: PBMCs. Receptors were obtained from a man aged 18 to 30 in good health and CMV-seronegative.

V gene TRBV7-9 combines with J gene TRBJ1-5, with 9 bases lining up with TRBD1. The CDR3 covers 15 residues. With 1 base clipped from V and 7 bases from J, the junction kept 5 bases outside the gene matches. Germline V gives CDR1 SEHNR, CDR2 FQNEAQ (reference sequence). As DNA, the CDR3 is TGTGCCAGCAGCTTAGAGGGACAGGGTCGGCAGCCCCAGCATTTT. Residues: CASSLEGQGRQPQHF.

The CDR3 reads CSGNREPGNTEAFF. The CDR3 nucleotides are TGCAGCGGGAACAGGGAACCGGGGAACACTGAAGCTTTCTTT. The chain combines TRBV29-1 with TRBJ1-1; maybe TRBD1 (6 bases). The germline V gene has CDR1 SQVTM and CDR2 ANQGSEA. V lost 7 bases and J lost 1, with 16 bases in between. The CDR3 runs to 14 residues.

This chain uses TRBV28 with TRBJ1-1; 9 bases map to TRBD1. The CDR3 contains 16 residues. Germline lookup yields CDR1 MDHEN and CDR2 SYDVKM. J gave up 5 bases and V 6 bases, and 13 bases lay outside the gene matches. The CDR3 coding sequence is TGTGCCAGCAGCTTCATGTTCCGGGACAGGGAGACTGAAGCTTTCTTT. Translation gives CASSFMFRDRETEAFF.

This chain connects TRBV28 to TRBJ2-3; TRBD1 is a possible D gene (6 bases). Germline V gives CDR1 MDHEN, CDR2 SYDVKM. The CDR3 totals 14 residues. The V and J ends lost 6 bases and 5 bases respectively, with 15 bases between them. The CDR3 loop is CASRRSGTKDTQYF. CDR3 nucleotides: TGTGCCAGCAGACGATCCGGGACAAAAGATACGCAGTATTTT.

The chain couples TRBV6-5 to TRBJ1-2; weak D call: TRBD1 (5 bases). V gave up 6 bases and J gave up 5 bases, with 19 bases separating them. Per the germline V gene, CDR1 is MNHEY and CDR2 is SVGAGI. CDR3 length equals 15 residues. The chain's CDR3 is CASSRTGGAYYGYTF. For the CDR3, the DNA is TGTGCCAGCAGCCGGACGGGAGGGGCGTATTATGGCTACACCTTC.

This chain connects TRBV5-5 to TRBJ2-3, with 11 bases identical to TRBD2. Germline V gene lookup returns CDR1 SGHKS and CDR2 YYEKEE (reference sequence). Losses at the gene ends were 4 bases for V and 0 bases for J; bases not matched to a gene: 7. The CDR3 runs 17 residues. Written as DNA, the CDR3 is TGTGCCAGCAGCGGAAGTTTAGCGGGAGGGAGCACAGATACGCAGTATTTT. This codes for CASSGSLAGGSTDTQYF. Full variable domain (rest looked up from reference TRBV5-5 and TRBJ2-3): DAGVTQSPTHLIKTRGQQVTLRCSPISGHKSVSWYQQVLGQGPQFIFQYYEKEERGRGNFPDRFSARQFPNYSSELNVNALLLGDSALYLCASSGSLAGGSTDTQYFGPGTRLTVL.

The chain employs TRBV4-1 and TRBJ1-1; 7 bases are shared with TRBD1. CDR1 is MGHRA, CDR2 YSYEKL, per germline. V dropped 3 bases and J dropped 4; count of bases not matched to a gene: 8. CDR3 length: 15 residues. Here the CDR3 DNA reads TGCGCCAGCAGCCAGCCCCCCTCAGGGGGCACTGAAGCTTTCTTT. Translation: CASSQPPSGGTEAFF.

The J gene is TRBJ1-3, the V gene TRBV25-1; maybe TRBD1 (6 bases). The CDR3 extends over 17 amino acids. CDR1 and CDR2 (germline): MGHDK, SYGVNS. Between the trimmed V and J ends, which lost 3 bases and 8 bases, there was a span of 23 bases. CDR3 nucleotides: TGTGCCAGCAGTGATATTGTACAGGGTACTGGAAAGGACACCATATATTTT. Translated, it gives CASSDIVQGTGKDTIYF.

The V and J genes are TRBV4-3 and TRBJ1-1, with D uncertain. The CDR3 contains 14 residues. From germline, CDR1 is LGHNA and CDR2 YSLEER. Trimming pared 3 bases from V and 3 bases from J, leaving 11 bases between. The CDR3 is CASSHQGRDTEAFF. Here the CDR3 DNA reads TGCGCCAGCAGCCATCAAGGGCGGGACACTGAAGCTTTCTTT.

The V and J genes are TRBV5-1 and TRBJ2-1, with a possible D match to TRBD1 (6 bases). Germline lookup yields CDR1 SGHRS and CDR2 YFSETQ. V was shortened by 3 bases and J by 5 bases, with 9 bases between the two germline ends. The CDR3 totals 13 residues. CDR3 nucleotides: TGCGCCAGCAGCTACGGACAGAACAATGAGCAGTTCTTC. It specifies CASSYGQNNEQFF. The whole variable domain, filled in from reference TRBV5-1 and TRBJ2-1, reads KAGVTQTPRYLIKTRGQQVTLSCSPISGHRSVSWYQQTPGQGLQFLFEYFSETQRNKGNFPGRFSGRQFSNSRSEMNVSTLELGDSALYLCASSYGQNNEQFFGPGTRLTVL.

The chain recombines TRBV7-9 with TRBJ2-7; the match to TRBD2 covers 10 bases. In germline, CDR1 is SEHNR, CDR2 FQNEAQ (reference sequence). This CDR3 is 19 amino acids long. V lost 2 bases and J lost 3; bases outside the gene matches: 16. The CDR3 DNA follows: TGTGCCAGCAGCTTACAGGAACTAGGACTAGCGGCCACGTACTACGAGCAGTACTTC. Residues: CASSLQELGLAATYYEQYF.